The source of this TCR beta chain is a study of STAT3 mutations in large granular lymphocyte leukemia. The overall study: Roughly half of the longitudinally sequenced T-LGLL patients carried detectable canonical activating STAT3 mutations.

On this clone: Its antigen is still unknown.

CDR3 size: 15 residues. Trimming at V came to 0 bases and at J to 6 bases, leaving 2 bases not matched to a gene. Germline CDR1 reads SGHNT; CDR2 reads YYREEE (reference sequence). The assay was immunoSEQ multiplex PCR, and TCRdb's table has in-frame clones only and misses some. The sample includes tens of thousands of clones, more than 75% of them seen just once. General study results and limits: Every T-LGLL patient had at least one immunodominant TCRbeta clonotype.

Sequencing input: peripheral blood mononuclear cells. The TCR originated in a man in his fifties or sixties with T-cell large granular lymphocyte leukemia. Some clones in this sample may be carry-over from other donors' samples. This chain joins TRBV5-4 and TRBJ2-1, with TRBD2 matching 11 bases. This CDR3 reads CASSLDLAGGNEQFF. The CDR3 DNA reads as TGTGCCAGCAGCTTGGACCTAGCGGGAGGCAATGAGCAGTTCTTC.